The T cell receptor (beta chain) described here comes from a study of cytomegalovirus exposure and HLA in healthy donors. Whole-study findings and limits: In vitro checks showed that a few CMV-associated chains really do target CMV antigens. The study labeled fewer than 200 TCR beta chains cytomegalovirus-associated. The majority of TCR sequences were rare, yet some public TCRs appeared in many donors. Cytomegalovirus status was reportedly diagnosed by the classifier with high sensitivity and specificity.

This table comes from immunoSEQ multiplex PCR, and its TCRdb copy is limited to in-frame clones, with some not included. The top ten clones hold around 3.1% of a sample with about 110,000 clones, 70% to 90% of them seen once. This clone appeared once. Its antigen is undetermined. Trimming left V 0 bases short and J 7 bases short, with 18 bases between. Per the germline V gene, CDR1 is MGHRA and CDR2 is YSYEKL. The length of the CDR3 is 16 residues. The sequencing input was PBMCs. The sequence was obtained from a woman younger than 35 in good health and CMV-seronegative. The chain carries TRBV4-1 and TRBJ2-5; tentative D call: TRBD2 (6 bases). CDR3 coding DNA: TGCGCCAGCAGCCAAGATGGTGGTGTTAGGGGAGGGACCCAGTACTTC. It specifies CASSQDGGVRGGTQYF.